These 31 T cell receptor beta chains share one sample of origin, sequenced in a study of graft-versus-host responses after intestinal transplantation. Only in-frame clones appear in the TCRdb table, and some are missing; sequencing was by immunoSEQ multiplex PCR. This table holds tens of thousands of clones, approximately 89% found once. The sequencing used PBMCs, collected roughly 120 days after intestinal transplantation. Every receptor here comes from a human patient who received an intestinal transplant, so some T cells may come from the graft donor.

J is TRBJ2-1 and V is TRBV5-6, with no clear D. The germline V gene has CDR1 SGHDT and CDR2 YYEEEE. This CDR3 is 14 amino acids long. The V and J ends lost 2 bases and 1 base respectively, with 7 bases between them. The DNA for the CDR3 is TGTGCCAGCAGCTTATCTGAATCCTACAATGAGCAGTTCTTC. This sequence encodes CASSLSESYNEQFF. Based on the CDR3 plus reference TRBV5-6 and TRBJ2-1, the full variable domain is DAGVTQSPTHLIKTRGQQVTLRCSPKSGHDTVSWYQQALGQGPQFIFQYYEEEERQRGNFPDRFSGHQFPNYSSELNVNALLLGDSALYLCASSLSESYNEQFFGPGTRLTVL.

The rearrangement uses TRBV5-1 and TRBJ2-3, with D possibly called TRBD1 or TRBD2 (6 bases each). With 5 bases removed from V and 2 bases from J, the gap between germline ends came to 18 bases. Per the germline V gene, CDR1 is SGHRS and CDR2 is YFSETQ. The CDR3 has 16 amino acids. The CDR3 sequence: CASRLGGKGDTDTQYF. The CDR3 DNA reads as TGCGCCAGCAGACTTGGGGGGAAGGGGGACACAGATACGCAGTATTTT.

The rearrangement links TRBV5-4 to TRBJ2-7, with D tentatively TRBD1 or TRBD2 (5 bases each). This CDR3 spans 20 amino acids. V gave up 3 bases and J gave up 3 bases, with 31 bases separating them. CDR1 is SGHNT and CDR2 is YYREEE in the germline V gene (reference sequence). The CDR3 is CASSSQGGGSPSSHYYEQYF. Written as DNA, the CDR3 is TGTGCCAGCAGCTCCCAGGGTGGGGGATCCCCCTCCTCCCACTACTACGAGCAGTACTTC. Drawing the rest from reference TRBV5-4 and TRBJ2-7, the complete variable domain is ETGVTQSPTHLIKTRGQQVTLRCSSQSGHNTVSWYQQALGQGPQFIFQYYREEENGRGNFPPRFSGLQFPNYSSELNVNALELDDSALYLCASSSQGGGSPSSHYYEQYFGPGTRLTVT.

The chain has TRBV28 and TRBJ2-2; 10 nucleotides match TRBD2. The CDR3 loop spans 16 amino acids. Trimming took 6 bases from V and 4 from J; bases not matched to a gene: 8. Germline CDR1 reads MDHEN; CDR2 reads SYDVKM. The DNA for the CDR3 is TGTGCCAGCAGCCATGGACTAGCGGATTTCACCGGGGAGCTGTTTTTT. This gives the protein CASSHGLADFTGELFF.

Only a few counts were recorded for this clone. The chain employs TRBV2 and TRBJ2-3; 11 nucleotides match TRBD2. This CDR3 is 16 amino acids long. The germline gives CDR1 SNHLY, CDR2 FYNNEI. The junction had 11 bases not matched to a gene; V was cut back by 5 bases and J by 7 bases. CDR3 DNA: TGTGCCAGCAGTCGGCCTAGCGGGAGGCAGTGGCATACGCAGTATTTT. Translated, it gives CASSRPSGRQWHTQYF.

This sequence joins TRBV4-1 and TRBJ1-2; D remains unclear. The V gene lost 2 bases and the J gene lost 6 bases, with 13 bases spanning the gap. The CDR3 sequence is 14 residues long. Germline values: CDR1 MGHRA, CDR2 YSYEKL. The CDR3 spells CASSQRFEGDGYTF. The CDR3 region has the DNA TGCGCCAGCAGCCAACGCTTTGAGGGCGATGGCTACACCTTC.

The rearrangement links TRBV4-1 to TRBJ2-5; TRBD2 might be the D (6 bases). The CDR3 runs to 15 residues. The V end was cut by 5 bases, the J end by 1 base, with 14 bases between. Germline CDR1 is MGHRA and CDR2 is YSYEKL. The chain's CDR3 is CASSTGEWRQETQYF. The CDR3 nucleotides read TGCGCCAGCAGCACGGGGGAGTGGCGCCAAGAGACCCAGTACTTC.

V and J are TRBV7-6 and TRBJ1-2; 8 positions match TRBD1. The V and J ends lost 1 base and 2 bases, in that order; junction bases with no gene match: 6. This CDR3 spans 16 amino acids. Per the germline V gene, CDR1 is SGHVS and CDR2 is FNYEAQ. CDR3 nucleotide sequence: TGTGCCAGCAGCTTAGATGGCAGGGGGCCCAACTATGGCTACACCTTC. This sequence encodes CASSLDGRGPNYGYTF.

This clone was detected only a few times. This rearrangement joins TRBV15 to TRBJ1-5; possible D gene TRBD1, 5 bases. CDR3 length: 15 residues. Germline CDR1 LNHNV, CDR2 YYDKDF (reference sequence). The germline V and J ends were trimmed by 5 bases and 2 bases, with 13 bases remaining between them. The CDR3 loop reads CATSRGETGNQPQHF. CDR3 in DNA: TGTGCCACCAGCCGAGGGGAGACAGGCAATCAGCCCCAGCATTTT.

The chain carries TRBV2 and TRBJ1-5; TRBD1 matches at 8 bases. CDR1 is SNHLY and CDR2 is FYNNEI in the germline V gene. J lost 7 bases, V lost 6 bases, and 5 bases had no gene match. CDR3 length: 13 amino acids. In DNA form, the CDR3 reads TGTGCCAGCAGGGGACAGGCGGGACAGCCCCAGCATTTT. Its protein product is CASRGQAGQPQHF. Full variable domain (remainder filled in from reference TRBV2 and TRBJ1-5): EPEVTQTPSHQVTQMGQEVILRCVPISNHLYFYWYRQILGQKVEFLVSFYNNEISEKSEIFDDQFSVERPDGSNFTLKIRSTKLEDSAMYFCASRGQAGQPQHFGDGTRLSIL.

The CDR3 spells CATGKLLGYEQYF. CDR3 in DNA: TGTGCCACCGGGAAATTATTAGGCTACGAGCAGTACTTC. The chain carries TRBV25-1 and TRBJ2-7, with D perhaps matching TRBD2 (5 bases). From germline, CDR1 is MGHDK and CDR2 SYGVNS. CDR3 length equals 13 residues. Trimming shortened V by 10 bases and J by 3 bases, and 16 bases separated the two germline ends.

As for this clone: Germline and junction disagree at one end, which may indicate a read error. The chain combines TRBV5-1 with TRBJ1-3, with 11 bases identical to TRBD1. This CDR3 comprises 10 residues. Germline V gene sequence: CDR1 SGHRS, CDR2 YFSETQ. CDR3 amino acids: CASRGTGGIF. CDR3 DNA: TGCGCCAGCAGAGGGACAGGGGGGATTTTT.

This chain joins TRBV7-2 and TRBJ2-5, with D possibly being TRBD1 (6 bases). The J call is doubtful: the DNA matches TRBJ2-7 better. This CDR3 contains 14 residues. CDR1 and CDR2 (germline): SGHTA, FQGNSA. CDR3 sequence: CASSFMGAAYEQYF. The CDR3 DNA is TGTGCCAGCAGCTTCATGGGGGCGGCCTACGAGCAGTACTTC.

The J gene is TRBJ1-3, the V gene TRBV11-2; 8 bases are shared with TRBD1. The trim removed 5 bases at V and 2 bases at J, leaving 8 bases unmatched. The CDR3 is 16 amino acids. The germline gives CDR1 SGHAT, CDR2 FQNNGV. The CDR3 nucleotides read TGTGCCAGCAGCCCCTGGACAGGGAGGGCTGGAAACACCATATATTTT. It is translated as CASSPWTGRAGNTIYF.

The rearrangement joins TRBV7-8 to TRBJ1-4; the D is unclear. This CDR3 is built from 15 residues. V was trimmed by 2 bases and J by 0 bases, leaving 7 bases between them. Germline lookup yields CDR1 SGHVS and CDR2 FQNEAQ. The CDR3 region is CASSLREATNEKLFF. DNA of the CDR3: TGTGCCAGCAGCTTAAGGGAAGCAACTAATGAAAAACTGTTTTTT.

This chain connects TRBV13 to TRBJ2-1; 11 nucleotides align to TRBD2. The V and J ends lost 1 base and 3 bases, in that order; junction bases with no gene match: 5. The CDR3 runs 17 residues. Germline lookup yields CDR1 PRHDT and CDR2 FYEKMQ (reference sequence). CDR3 DNA sequence: TGTGCCAGCAGCTTAGTCACCCTAGCGGGGGGCTACAATGAGCAGTTCTTC. Residues: CASSLVTLAGGYNEQFF.

The chain couples TRBV7-3 to TRBJ1-2; the match to TRBD1 covers 8 bases. With 5 bases clipped from V and 6 bases from J, the junction kept 14 bases outside the gene matches. The germline gives CDR1 SGHTA, CDR2 FQGTGA. CDR3 length: 16 residues. In nucleotides, the CDR3 is TGTGCCAGCAGCCGGGGGTGGCAGGGGGCTTCGGATGGCTACACCTTC. It translates to CASSRGWQGASDGYTF.

V gene TRBV10-3 combines with J gene TRBJ1-1; no firm D call. CDR3 length: 15 amino acids. The germline V and J ends were trimmed by 3 bases and 2 bases, with 13 bases remaining between them. Germline V gene data show CDR1 as ENHRY and CDR2 as SYGVKD. CDR3 amino acids: CAISEGSEPNTEAFF. The DNA for the CDR3 is TGTGCCATCAGTGAAGGGTCAGAACCTAACACTGAAGCTTTCTTT.

J is TRBJ2-2 and V is TRBV18, with TRBD1 matching 8 bases. CDR3 length: 19 amino acids. Germline V lookup: CDR1 KGHSH, CDR2 LQKENI. V was pared by 0 bases and J by 0 bases, with 9 bases of the junction left unmatched. The CDR3 nucleotides are TGTGCCAGCTCACCACCTTCAGGGGGCGAATCCACGAACACCGGGGAGCTGTTTTTT. Its translation: CASSPPSGGESTNTGELFF.

This clone appeared once. The rearrangement joins TRBV7-8 to TRBJ2-7; 8 bases fit TRBD2. The CDR3 is made up of 15 amino acids. V trimming: 3 bases; J trimming: 0 bases; junction bases outside the gene matches: 4. CDR1 is SGHVS and CDR2 is FQNEAQ in the germline V gene. CDR3 residues: CASSFAGGLSYEQYF. Written as DNA, the CDR3 is TGTGCCAGCAGCTTTGCGGGAGGTCTCTCCTACGAGCAGTACTTC.

CDR3 DNA sequence: TGTGCCAGCAGCTTAGGACTGGGGGACCAAGAGACCCAGTACTTC. It translates to CASSLGLGDQETQYF. V is TRBV7-3 and J is TRBJ2-5; the D gene could be TRBD1 or TRBD2 (5 bases each). The CDR3 covers 15 residues. Trimming stripped 2 bases from V and 0 bases from J, with 10 bases between. Germline CDR1 is SGHTA and CDR2 is FQGTGA.

The chain links TRBV6-4 to TRBJ2-1, with 10 positions matching TRBD2. The V and J ends lost 0 bases and 7 bases, in that order; junction bases with no gene match: 6. The CDR3 extends over 16 amino acids. CDR1 and CDR2 (germline): MRHNA, SNTAGT. This CDR3 reads CASSDSAASGSNEQFF. The CDR3 nucleotides read TGTGCCAGCAGTGACTCGGCGGCTAGCGGGAGTAATGAGCAGTTCTTC.

The J gene is TRBJ2-5, the V gene TRBV18, with 8 bases lining up with TRBD1. Germline lookup yields CDR1 KGHSH and CDR2 LQKENI. The CDR3 sequence is 15 residues long. Trimming removed 0 bases from V and 6 bases from J; junction bases left unmatched: 6. The CDR3 is CASSPPTGVEQTQYF. CDR3 sequence (DNA): TGTGCCAGCTCACCACCGACAGGGGTTGAACAGACCCAGTACTTC.

This chain uses TRBV5-1 with TRBJ1-4; D not resolved. The CDR3 is 16 amino acids. Germline-derived CDR1 and CDR2 are SGHRS and YFSETQ. Trimming removed 0 bases at V and 5 bases at J, with 14 bases between. CDR3 in DNA: TGCGCCAGCAGCTTGGAGGGAGGTAAGAGGAATGAAAAACTGTTTTTT. Translation: CASSLEGGKRNEKLFF.

V and J are TRBV11-2 and TRBJ2-1; 7 positions match TRBD1. The trim removed 3 bases at V and 8 bases at J, leaving 10 bases unmatched. Germline V gives CDR1 SGHAT, CDR2 FQNNGV. The CDR3 runs to 15 residues. The CDR3 protein is CASSFRDRSKDEQFF. As DNA, the CDR3 is TGTGCCAGCAGCTTCCGGGACAGATCAAAGGATGAGCAGTTCTTC.

This CDR3 reads CASSGSGYSGNTIYF. CDR3 DNA: TGTGCCAGCAGTGGGTCGGGCTACTCTGGAAACACCATATATTTT. The V call is TRBV2, the J call TRBJ1-3, with D unresolved. Germline V lookup: CDR1 SNHLY, CDR2 FYNNEI. Trimming left V 4 bases short and J 0 bases short, with 10 bases between. The CDR3 totals 15 residues. The full variable domain, rest sourced from reference TRBV2 and TRBJ1-3, is EPEVTQTPSHQVTQMGQEVILRCVPISNHLYFYWYRQILGQKVEFLVSFYNNEISEKSEIFDDQFSVERPDGSNFTLKIRSTKLEDSAMYFCASSGSGYSGNTIYFGEGSWLTVV.

The chain joins TRBV18 to TRBJ2-1; D is unresolved. In germline, CDR1 is KGHSH, CDR2 LQKENI. Trimming took 5 bases from V and 1 from J, leaving 12 bases between them. The CDR3 length is 15 residues. The CDR3 nucleotides read TGTGCCAGCTCAGAAGACCTTATATCCTACAATGAGCAGTTCTTC. Its translation is CASSEDLISYNEQFF. Supplemented by reference TRBV18 and TRBJ2-1, the full variable domain reads NAGVMQNPRHLVRRRGQEARLRCSPMKGHSHVYWYRQLPEEGLKFMVYLQKENIIDESGMPKERFSAEFPKEGPSILRIQQVVRGDSAAYFCASSEDLISYNEQFFGPGTRLTVL.

The rearrangement links TRBV28 to TRBJ2-1, with a tentative D call TRBD1 (5 bases). CDR3 length equals 13 residues. In germline, CDR1 is MDHEN, CDR2 SYDVKM. V was pared by 3 bases and J by 7 bases, with 10 bases between. DNA of the CDR3: TGTGCCAGCAGTTTGGGGCCCGGGAATGAGCAGTTCTTC. Its translation is CASSLGPGNEQFF.

The chain joins TRBV15 to TRBJ2-7; D tentatively fits TRBD1 or TRBD2 (5 bases each). In germline, CDR1 is LNHNV, CDR2 YYDKDF (reference sequence). The CDR3 is made up of 15 amino acids. The V and J ends lost 1 base and 2 bases respectively, with 12 bases between them. CDR3: CATSRGGSQPYEQYF. The CDR3 nucleotides read TGTGCCACCAGCAGAGGGGGGTCCCAGCCCTACGAGCAGTACTTC.

The V call is TRBV28, the J call TRBJ2-1; tentative D call: TRBD1 (5 bases). This CDR3 spans 16 amino acids. Trimming shortened V by 6 bases and J by 0 bases, and 15 bases separated the two germline ends. The germline gives CDR1 MDHEN, CDR2 SYDVKM. The CDR3 nucleotides read TGTGCCAGCAGAATGACAGCTGGTAGCTCCTACAATGAGCAGTTCTTC. Protein product: CASRMTAGSSYNEQFF.

The J gene is TRBJ2-5, the V gene TRBV2; D may match TRBD1 or TRBD2 (5 bases each). Trimming cost V 6 bases and J 2 bases, with 13 bases left between them. The CDR3 covers 14 residues. The germline V gene has CDR1 SNHLY and CDR2 FYNNEI. In DNA, the CDR3 is TGTGCCAGCAGGCAGGGACGGATGCAAGAGACCCAGTACTTC. As protein: CASRQGRMQETQYF.